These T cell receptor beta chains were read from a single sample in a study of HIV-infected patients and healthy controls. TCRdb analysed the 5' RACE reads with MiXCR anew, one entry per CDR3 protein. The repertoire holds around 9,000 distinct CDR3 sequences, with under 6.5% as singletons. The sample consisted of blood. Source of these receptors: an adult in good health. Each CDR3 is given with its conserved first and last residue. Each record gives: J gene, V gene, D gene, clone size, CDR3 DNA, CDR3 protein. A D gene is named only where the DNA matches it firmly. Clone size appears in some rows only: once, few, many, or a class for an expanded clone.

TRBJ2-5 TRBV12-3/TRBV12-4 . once TGTGCCAGCACTTCAGGGCCTCTACAAGAGACCCAGTACTTC CASTSGPLQETQYF
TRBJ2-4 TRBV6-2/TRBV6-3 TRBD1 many TGTGCCAGCAGTCCTAACGGTCCGGGACAGGGGGCAAAAAACATTCAGTACTTC CASSPNGPGQGAKNIQYF
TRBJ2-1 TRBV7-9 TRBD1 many TGTGCCAGCAGCTTAGAGGGACAGATCTACAATGAGCAGTTCTTC CASSLEGQIYNEQFF
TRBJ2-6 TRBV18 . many TGTGCCAGCTCACCACGACCCTTGGGGGAGGCCTCTGGGGCCAACGTCCTGACTTTC CASSPRPLGEASGANVLTF
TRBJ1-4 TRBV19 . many TGTGCCAGTAGTATGGGCTCGGGAGTTCACGAAAAACTGTTTTTT CASSMGSGVHEKLFF
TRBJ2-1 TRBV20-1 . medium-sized TGCAGTGCTAGAAGGCATATAGGGGTCTCCTACAATGAGCAGTTCTTC CSARRHIGVSYNEQFF
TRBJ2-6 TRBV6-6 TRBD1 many TGTGCCAGCTACAGGGGGGCTGGGGCCAACGTCCTGACTTTC CASYRGAGANVLTF
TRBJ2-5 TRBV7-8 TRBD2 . TGTGCCAGCAGCCCGACTAGCGGGTCCGGACGAGAGACCCAGTACTTC CASSPTSGSGRETQYF
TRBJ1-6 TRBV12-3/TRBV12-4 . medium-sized TGTGCCAGCAGAGTCCGGACACCTCATAATTCACCCCTCCACTTT CASRVRTPHNSPLHF
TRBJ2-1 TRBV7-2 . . TGTGCCAGCAGCCGCGCGACATCGAGCTCCTACAATGAGCAGTTCTTC CASSRATSSSYNEQFF
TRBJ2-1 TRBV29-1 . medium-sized TGCAGCGTTACGGGTCTTGGGGGGGCCAGCTACAATGAGCAGTTCTTC CSVTGLGGASYNEQFF
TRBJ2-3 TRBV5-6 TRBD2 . TGTGCCAGCAGCCGGTTGACTAGCGGGGGTCCAGATACGCAGTATTTT CASSRLTSGGPDTQYF
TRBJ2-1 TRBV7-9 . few TGTGCCAGCAGCCCCGGTCTAGGTACAATCAATGAGCAGTTCTTC CASSPGLGTINEQFF
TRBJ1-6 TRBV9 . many TGTGCCAGCAGCGTGATGGGGACGGGGTATAATTCACCCCTCCACTTT CASSVMGTGYNSPLHF
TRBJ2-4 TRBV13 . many TGTGCCAGCAGCTCCGGACGGGGCATTCAGTACTTC CASSSGRGIQYF
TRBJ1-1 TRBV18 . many TGTGCCAGCTCACCCTACCTTGATGCTGGGACGAACACTGAAGCTTTCTTT CASSPYLDAGTNTEAFF
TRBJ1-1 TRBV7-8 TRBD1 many TGTGCCAGCAGCCTAAGACAGGGGGCCAGGAACACTGAAGCTTTCTTT CASSLRQGARNTEAFF
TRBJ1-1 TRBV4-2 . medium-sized TGTGCCAGCAGCCTACTTGAGGGAGGGACTGAAGCTTTCTTT CASSLLEGGTEAFF
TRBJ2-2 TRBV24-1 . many TGTGCCACCACTTTAGGAGGGTCCACCGGGGAGCTGTTTTTT CATTLGGSTGELFF
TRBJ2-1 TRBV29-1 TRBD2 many TGCAGCGCACTAGCGGGGGGCCCTATCAATGAGCAGTTCTTC CSALAGGPINEQFF
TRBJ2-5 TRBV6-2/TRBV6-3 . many TGTGCCAGCAGTTACGGCAGGGAAGAGACCCAGTACTTC CASSYGREETQYF
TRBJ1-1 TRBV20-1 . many TGCAGTGCTAGAGATCTTGAAGGGTTCAACACTGAAGCTTTCTTT CSARDLEGFNTEAFF
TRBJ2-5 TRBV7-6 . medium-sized TGTGCCAGCAGCTTAATGGACAGACAAGAGACCCAGTACTTC CASSLMDRQETQYF